This T cell receptor beta chain was profiled in a study of blood T cell repertoires in COVID-19. Study in general: Acute and convalescent COVID-19 samples came from the United States, Italy and Spain. Sources were T cells, B-cell-depleted T cells, or PBMCs; the material itself was cDNA or gDNA.

The study assigned cohorts using participant-reported clinical history. People in the exposed group encountered a COVID-19 case within 2 weeks before entering the study. The V gene's germline CDR1 is SGHRS and CDR2 YFSETQ. The V and J ends lost 0 bases and 6 bases, in that order; junction bases with no gene match: 10. The CDR3 has 16 residues. Here immunoSEQ multiplex PCR was the method, and the copy in TCRdb shows in-frame clones only, minus some. The data contain some 180,000 clones, 60% to 80% of them singletons. The chain links TRBV5-1 to TRBJ2-3; TRBD2 aligns across 7 bases. The source of this sequence is a man between 60 and 70 years old who had been exposed to COVID-19. Sequencing was carried out using PBMCs or T cells enriched from blood (not recorded which). CDR3 loop: CASSLAGGVQADTQYF. CDR3 nucleotides: TGCGCCAGCAGCTTGGCGGGAGGAGTTCAGGCGGATACGCAGTATTTT. Drawing the rest from reference TRBV5-1 and TRBJ2-3, the complete variable domain is KAGVTQTPRYLIKTRGQQVTLSCSPISGHRSVSWYQQTPGQGLQFLFEYFSETQRNKGNFPGRFSGRQFSNSRSEMNVSTLELGDSALYLCASSLAGGVQADTQYFGPGTRLTVL.